This entry is about one T cell receptor beta chain. Per the authors' pipeline: Counts of nucleated cells, estimated from reference gene primer amplification, were obtained. Assay: immunoSEQ multiplex PCR; the TCRdb copy retains only in-frame clones and omits some. The D gene and trimming were derived from the DNA, and the V and J assignments and clone size from that table. The data contain about 82,000 clones, around 80% of them singletons. The sample belongs to a study of blood T cell repertoires in COVID-19. Study information: Both acute and convalescent COVID-19 samples were obtained from the United States, Italy and Spain.

This CDR3 contains 14 residues. V dropped 8 bases and J dropped 0; count of bases not matched to a gene: 3. The V gene's germline CDR1 is LNHDA and CDR2 SQIVND (reference sequence). Sequencing was performed on peripheral blood. The rearrangement uses TRBV19 and TRBJ1-2, with 10 bases fitting TRBD1. This clonotype originated in a woman in her sixties with acute or convalescent COVID-19. The CDR3 is CASGQGVANYGYTF. The CDR3 DNA reads as TGTGCCAGTGGACAGGGGGTAGCTAACTATGGCTACACCTTC.